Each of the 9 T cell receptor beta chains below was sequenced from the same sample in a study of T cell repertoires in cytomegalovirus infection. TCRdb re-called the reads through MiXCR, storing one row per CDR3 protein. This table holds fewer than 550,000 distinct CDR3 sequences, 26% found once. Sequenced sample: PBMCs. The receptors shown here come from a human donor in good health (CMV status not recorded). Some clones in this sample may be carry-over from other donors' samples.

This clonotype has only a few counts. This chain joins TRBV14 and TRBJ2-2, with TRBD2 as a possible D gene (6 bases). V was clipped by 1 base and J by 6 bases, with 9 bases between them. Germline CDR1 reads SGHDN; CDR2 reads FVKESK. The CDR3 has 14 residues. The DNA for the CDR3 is TGTGCCAGCAGCCAAGTAGCGGTCTCCGGGGAGCTGTTTTTT. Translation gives CASSQVAVSGELFF.

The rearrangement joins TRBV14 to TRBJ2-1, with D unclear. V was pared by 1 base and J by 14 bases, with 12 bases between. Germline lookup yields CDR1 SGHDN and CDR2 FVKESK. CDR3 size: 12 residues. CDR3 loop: CASSQGSRRKFF. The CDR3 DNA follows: TGTGCCAGCAGCCAAGGGTCCCGTAGAAAGTTCTTC.

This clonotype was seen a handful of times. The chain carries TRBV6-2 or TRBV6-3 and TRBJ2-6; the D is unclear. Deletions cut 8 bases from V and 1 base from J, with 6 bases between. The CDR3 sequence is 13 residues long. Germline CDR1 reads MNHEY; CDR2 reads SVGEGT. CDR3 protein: CASFLSGANVLTF. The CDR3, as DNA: TGTGCCAGCTTTCTTTCTGGGGCCAACGTCCTGACTTTC.

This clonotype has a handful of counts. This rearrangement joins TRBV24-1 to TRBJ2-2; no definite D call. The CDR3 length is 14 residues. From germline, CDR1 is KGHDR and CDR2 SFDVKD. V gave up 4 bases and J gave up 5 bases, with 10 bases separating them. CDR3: CATSDPDVTGELFF. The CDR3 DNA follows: TGTGCCACCAGTGACCCCGACGTTACCGGGGAGCTGTTTTTT.

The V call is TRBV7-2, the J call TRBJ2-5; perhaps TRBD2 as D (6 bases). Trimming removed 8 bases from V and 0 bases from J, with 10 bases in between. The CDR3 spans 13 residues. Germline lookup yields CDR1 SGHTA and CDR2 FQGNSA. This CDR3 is CASGAGNQETQYF. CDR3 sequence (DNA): TGTGCCAGCGGGGCGGGGAACCAAGAGACCCAGTACTTC.

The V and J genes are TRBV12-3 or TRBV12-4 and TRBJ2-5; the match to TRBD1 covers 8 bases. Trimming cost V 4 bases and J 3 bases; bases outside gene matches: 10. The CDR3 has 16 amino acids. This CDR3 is CASSSLVGQGKETQYF. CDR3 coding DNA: TGTGCCAGCAGTTCCCTCGTAGGACAGGGAAAAGAGACCCAGTACTTC.

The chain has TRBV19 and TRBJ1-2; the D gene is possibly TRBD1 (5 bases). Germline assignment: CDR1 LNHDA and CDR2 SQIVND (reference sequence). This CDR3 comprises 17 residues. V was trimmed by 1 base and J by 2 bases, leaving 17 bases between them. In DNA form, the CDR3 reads TGTGCCAGTAGTATAGTCTTTCCCCCGGCAGGGAACTATGGCTACACCTTC. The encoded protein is CASSIVFPPAGNYGYTF.

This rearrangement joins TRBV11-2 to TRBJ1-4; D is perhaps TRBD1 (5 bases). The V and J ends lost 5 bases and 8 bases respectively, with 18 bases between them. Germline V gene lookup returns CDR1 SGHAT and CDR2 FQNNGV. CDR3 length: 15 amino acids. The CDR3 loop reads CASSLLTSRGEKLFF. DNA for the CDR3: TGTGCCAGCAGCCTCCTCACCTCTAGGGGCGAAAAACTGTTTTTT.

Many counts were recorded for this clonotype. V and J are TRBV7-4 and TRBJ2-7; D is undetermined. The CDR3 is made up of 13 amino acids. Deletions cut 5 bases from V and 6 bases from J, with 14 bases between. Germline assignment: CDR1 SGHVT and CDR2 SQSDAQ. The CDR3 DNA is TGTGCCAGCAGCCTCCCCCGTAGCCGCGAGCAGTACTTC. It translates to CASSLPRSREQYF. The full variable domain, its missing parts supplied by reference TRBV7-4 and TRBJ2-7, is GAGVSQSPRYKVAKRGRDVALRCDSISGHVTLYWYRQTLGQGSEVLTYSQSDAQRDKSGRPSGRFSAERPERSVSTLKIQRTEQGDSAVYLCASSLPRSREQYFGPGTRLTVT.